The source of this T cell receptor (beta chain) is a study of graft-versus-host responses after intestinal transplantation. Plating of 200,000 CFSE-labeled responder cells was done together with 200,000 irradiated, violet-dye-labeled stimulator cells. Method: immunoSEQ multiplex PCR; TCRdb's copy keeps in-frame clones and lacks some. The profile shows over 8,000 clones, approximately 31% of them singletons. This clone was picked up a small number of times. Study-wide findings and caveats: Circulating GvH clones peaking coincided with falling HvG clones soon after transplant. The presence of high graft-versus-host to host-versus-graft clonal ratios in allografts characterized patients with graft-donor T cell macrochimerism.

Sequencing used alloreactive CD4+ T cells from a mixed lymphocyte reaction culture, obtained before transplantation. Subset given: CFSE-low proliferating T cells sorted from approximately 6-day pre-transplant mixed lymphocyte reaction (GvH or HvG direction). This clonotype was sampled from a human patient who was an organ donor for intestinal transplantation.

CDR3 in amino acids: CASSLVFLGGATTDTQYF. In DNA, the CDR3 is TGTGCCAGCAGCTTAGTTTTTTTGGGGGGAGCTACCACAGATACGCAGTATTTT. The genes are TRBV7-9 and TRBJ2-3; possibly TRBD2 for D (6 bases). From germline, CDR1 is SEHNR and CDR2 FQNEAQ (reference sequence). This CDR3 is built from 18 residues. Trimming took 1 base from V and 2 from J, leaving 19 bases between them.